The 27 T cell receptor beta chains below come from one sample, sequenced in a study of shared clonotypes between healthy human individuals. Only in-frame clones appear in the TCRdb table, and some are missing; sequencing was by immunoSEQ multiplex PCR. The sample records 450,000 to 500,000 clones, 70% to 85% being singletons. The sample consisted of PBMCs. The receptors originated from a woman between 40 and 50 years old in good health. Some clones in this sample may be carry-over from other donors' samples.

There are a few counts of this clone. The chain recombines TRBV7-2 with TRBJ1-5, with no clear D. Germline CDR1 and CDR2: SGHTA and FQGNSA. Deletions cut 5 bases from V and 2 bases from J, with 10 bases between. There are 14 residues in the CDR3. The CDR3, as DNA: TGTGCCAGCAGCACGGACGTAGGCAATCAGCCCCAGCATTTT. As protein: CASSTDVGNQPQHF.

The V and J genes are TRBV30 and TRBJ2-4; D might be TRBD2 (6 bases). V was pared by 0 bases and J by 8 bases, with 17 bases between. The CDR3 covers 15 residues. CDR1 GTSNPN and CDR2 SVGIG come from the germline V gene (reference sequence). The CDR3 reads CAWSVGGGDGDIQYF. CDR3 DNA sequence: TGTGCCTGGAGTGTCGGGGGTGGGGATGGGGACATTCAGTACTTC.

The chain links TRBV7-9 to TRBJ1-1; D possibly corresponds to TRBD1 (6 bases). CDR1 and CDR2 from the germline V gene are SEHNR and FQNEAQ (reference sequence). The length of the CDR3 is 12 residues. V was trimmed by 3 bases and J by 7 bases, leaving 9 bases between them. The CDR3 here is CASSFGDIEAFF. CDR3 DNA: TGTGCCAGCAGCTTCGGGGACATTGAAGCTTTCTTT.

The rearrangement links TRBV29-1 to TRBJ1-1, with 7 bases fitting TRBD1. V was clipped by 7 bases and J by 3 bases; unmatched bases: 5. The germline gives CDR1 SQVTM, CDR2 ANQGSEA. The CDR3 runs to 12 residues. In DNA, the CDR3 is TGCAGCGGACATCAGGGGGACACTGAAGCTTTCTTT. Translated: CSGHQGDTEAFF.

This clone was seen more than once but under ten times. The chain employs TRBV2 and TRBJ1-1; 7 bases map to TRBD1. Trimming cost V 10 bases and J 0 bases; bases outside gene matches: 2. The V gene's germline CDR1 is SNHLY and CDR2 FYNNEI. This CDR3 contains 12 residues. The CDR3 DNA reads TGTGCCACAACAGGGGTGAACACTGAAGCTTTCTTT. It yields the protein CATTGVNTEAFF.

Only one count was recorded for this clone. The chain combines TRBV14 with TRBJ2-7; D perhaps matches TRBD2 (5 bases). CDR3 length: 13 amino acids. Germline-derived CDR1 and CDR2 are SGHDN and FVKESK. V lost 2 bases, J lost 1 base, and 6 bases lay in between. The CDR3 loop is CASSQWTSYEQYF. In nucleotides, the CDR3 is TGTGCCAGCAGCCAATGGACTTCCTACGAGCAGTACTTC.

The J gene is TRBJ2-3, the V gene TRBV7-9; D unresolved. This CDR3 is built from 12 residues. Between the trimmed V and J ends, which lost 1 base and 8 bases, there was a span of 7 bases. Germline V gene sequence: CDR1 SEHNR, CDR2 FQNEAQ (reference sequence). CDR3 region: CASSLDRSTQYF. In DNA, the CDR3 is TGTGCCAGCAGCTTAGATCGGTCTACGCAGTATTTT.

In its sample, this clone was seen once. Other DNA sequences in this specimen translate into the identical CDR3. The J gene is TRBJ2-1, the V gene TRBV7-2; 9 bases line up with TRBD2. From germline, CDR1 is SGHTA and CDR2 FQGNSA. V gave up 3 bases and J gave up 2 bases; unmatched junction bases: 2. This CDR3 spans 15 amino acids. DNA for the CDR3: TGTGCCAGCAGCTTGGGCGGGAGGGCCTACAATGAGCAGTTCTTC. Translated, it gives CASSLGGRAYNEQFF.

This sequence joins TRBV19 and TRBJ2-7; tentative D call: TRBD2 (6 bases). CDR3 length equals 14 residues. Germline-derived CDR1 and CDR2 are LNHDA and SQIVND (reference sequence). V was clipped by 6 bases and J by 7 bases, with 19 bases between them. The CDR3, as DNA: TGTGCCAGTAGCGCTACCGGGGGATCTCGTGAGCAGTACTTC. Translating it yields CASSATGGSREQYF.

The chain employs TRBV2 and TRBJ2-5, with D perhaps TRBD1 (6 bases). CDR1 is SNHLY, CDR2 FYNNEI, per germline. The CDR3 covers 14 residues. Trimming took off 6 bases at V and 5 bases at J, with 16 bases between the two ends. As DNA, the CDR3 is TGTGCCAGCAGCCAGGGACAAAACGGGGAGACCCAGTACTTC. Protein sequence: CASSQGQNGETQYF.

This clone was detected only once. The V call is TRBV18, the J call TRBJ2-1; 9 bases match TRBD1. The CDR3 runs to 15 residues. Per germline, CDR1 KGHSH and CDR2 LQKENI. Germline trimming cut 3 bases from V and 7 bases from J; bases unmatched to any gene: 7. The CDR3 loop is CASSPWDRDSNEQFF. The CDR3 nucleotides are TGTGCCAGCTCACCGTGGGACAGGGATTCTAATGAGCAGTTCTTC. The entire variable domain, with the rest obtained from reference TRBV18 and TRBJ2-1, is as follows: NAGVMQNPRHLVRRRGQEARLRCSPMKGHSHVYWYRQLPEEGLKFMVYLQKENIIDESGMPKERFSAEFPKEGPSILRIQQVVRGDSAAYFCASSPWDRDSNEQFFGPGTRLTVL.

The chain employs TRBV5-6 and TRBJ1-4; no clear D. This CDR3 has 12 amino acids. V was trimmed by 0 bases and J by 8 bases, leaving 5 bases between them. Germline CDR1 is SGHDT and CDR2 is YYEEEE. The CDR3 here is CASSLGVEKLFF. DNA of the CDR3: TGTGCCAGCAGCTTGGGGGTGGAAAAACTGTTTTTT.

CDR3: CASSPRDSQAVGELFF. The CDR3 nucleotides are TGTGCCAGCAGTCCCCGGGACAGCCAAGCAGTCGGGGAGCTGTTTTTT. The J gene is TRBJ2-2, the V gene TRBV6-6, with 7 bases aligning to TRBD1. The length of the CDR3 is 16 residues. Trimming cost V 5 bases and J 7 bases; bases outside gene matches: 13. Germline V gene data show CDR1 as MNHNY and CDR2 as SVGAGI (reference sequence).

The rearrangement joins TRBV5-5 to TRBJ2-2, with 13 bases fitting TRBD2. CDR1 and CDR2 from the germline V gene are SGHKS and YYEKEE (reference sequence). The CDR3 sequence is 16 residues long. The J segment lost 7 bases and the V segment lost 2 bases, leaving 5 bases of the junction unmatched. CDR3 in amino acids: CASSLGTSGTGGELFF. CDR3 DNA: TGTGCCAGCAGCTTAGGGACTAGCGGGACCGGCGGGGAGCTGTTTTTT.

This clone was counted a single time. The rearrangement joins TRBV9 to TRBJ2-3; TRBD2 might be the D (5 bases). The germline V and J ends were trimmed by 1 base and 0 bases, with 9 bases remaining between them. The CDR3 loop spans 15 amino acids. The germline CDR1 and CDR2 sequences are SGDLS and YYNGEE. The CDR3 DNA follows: TGTGCCAGCAGCGTATCGAGCGGAAGCACAGATACGCAGTATTTT. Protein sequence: CASSVSSGSTDTQYF.

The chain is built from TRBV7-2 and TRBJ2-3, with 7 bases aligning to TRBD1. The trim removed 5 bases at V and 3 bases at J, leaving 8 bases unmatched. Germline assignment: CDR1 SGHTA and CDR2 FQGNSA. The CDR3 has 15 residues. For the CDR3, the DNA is TGTGCCAGCAGCAGTCAGGGGGTGGGAACAGATACGCAGTATTTT. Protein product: CASSSQGVGTDTQYF. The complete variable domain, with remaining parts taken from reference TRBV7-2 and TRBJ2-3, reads GAGVSQSPSNKVTEKGKDVELRCDPISGHTALYWYRQSLGQGLEFLIYFQGNSAPDKSGLPSDRFSAERTGGSVSTLTIQRTQQEDSAVYLCASSSQGVGTDTQYFGPGTRLTVL.

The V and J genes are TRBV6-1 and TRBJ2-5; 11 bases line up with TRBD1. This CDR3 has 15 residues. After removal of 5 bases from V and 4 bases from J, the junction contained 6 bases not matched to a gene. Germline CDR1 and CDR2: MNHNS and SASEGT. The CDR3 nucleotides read TGTGCCAGCAGTATCGGACAGGGGGCTGTAGAGACCCAGTACTTC. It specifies CASSIGQGAVETQYF.

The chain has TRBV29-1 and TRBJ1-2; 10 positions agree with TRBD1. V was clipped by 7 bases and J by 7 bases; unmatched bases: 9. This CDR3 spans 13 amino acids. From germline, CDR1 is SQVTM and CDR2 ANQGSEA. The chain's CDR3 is CSAQRDRGSGYTF. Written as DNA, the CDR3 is TGCAGCGCACAAAGGGACAGGGGTTCTGGCTACACCTTC.

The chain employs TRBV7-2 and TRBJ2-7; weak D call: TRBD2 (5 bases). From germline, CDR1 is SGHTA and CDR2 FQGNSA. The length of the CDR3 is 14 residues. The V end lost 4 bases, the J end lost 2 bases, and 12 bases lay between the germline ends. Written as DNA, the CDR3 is TGTGCCAGCAGCTCCGGACTTGTCGCCTACGAGCAGTACTTC. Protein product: CASSSGLVAYEQYF.

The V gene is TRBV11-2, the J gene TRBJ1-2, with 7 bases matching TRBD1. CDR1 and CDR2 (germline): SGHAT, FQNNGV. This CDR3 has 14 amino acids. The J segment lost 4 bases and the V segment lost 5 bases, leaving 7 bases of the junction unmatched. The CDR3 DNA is TGTGCCAGCAGCGAAAAGGACAGGTCCTATGGCTACACCTTC. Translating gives CASSEKDRSYGYTF.

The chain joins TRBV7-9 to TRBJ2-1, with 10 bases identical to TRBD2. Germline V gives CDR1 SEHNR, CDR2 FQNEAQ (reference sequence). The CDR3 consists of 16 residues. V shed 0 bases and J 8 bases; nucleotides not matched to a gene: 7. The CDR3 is CASSLAILAGQDEQFF. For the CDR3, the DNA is TGTGCCAGCAGCTTAGCCATACTAGCGGGACAGGATGAGCAGTTCTTC.

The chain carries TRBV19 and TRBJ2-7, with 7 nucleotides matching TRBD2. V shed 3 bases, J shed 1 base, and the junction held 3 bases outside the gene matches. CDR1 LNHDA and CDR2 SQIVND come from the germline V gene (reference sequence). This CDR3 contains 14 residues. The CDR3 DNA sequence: TGTGCCAGTAGTATGCGGCGGGAGTCCTACGAGCAGTACTTC. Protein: CASSMRRESYEQYF. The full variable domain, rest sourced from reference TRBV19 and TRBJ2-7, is DGGITQSPKYLFRKEGQNVTLSCEQNLNHDAMYWYRQDPGQGLRLIYYSQIVNDFQKGDIAEGYSVSREKKESFPLTVTSAQKNPTAFYLCASSMRRESYEQYFGPGTRLTVT.

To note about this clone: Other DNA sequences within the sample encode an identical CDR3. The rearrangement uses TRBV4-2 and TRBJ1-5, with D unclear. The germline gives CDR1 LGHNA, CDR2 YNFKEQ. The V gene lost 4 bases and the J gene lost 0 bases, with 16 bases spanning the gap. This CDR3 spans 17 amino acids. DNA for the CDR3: TGTGCCAGCAGCCTGTCGGAGTCTCTTGGTAGCAATCAGCCCCAGCATTTT. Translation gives CASSLSESLGSNQPQHF.

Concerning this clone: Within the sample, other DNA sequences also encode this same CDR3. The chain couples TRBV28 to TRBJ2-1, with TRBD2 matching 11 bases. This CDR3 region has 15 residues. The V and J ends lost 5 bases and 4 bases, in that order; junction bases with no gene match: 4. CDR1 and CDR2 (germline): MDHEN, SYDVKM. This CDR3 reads CASSLTSGSYNEQFF. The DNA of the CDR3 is TGTGCCAGCAGTCTTACTAGCGGGAGTTACAATGAGCAGTTCTTC.

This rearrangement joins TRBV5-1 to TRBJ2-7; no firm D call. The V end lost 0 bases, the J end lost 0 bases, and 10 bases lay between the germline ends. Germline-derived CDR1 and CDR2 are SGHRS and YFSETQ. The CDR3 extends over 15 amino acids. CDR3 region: CASSLGPESSYEQYF. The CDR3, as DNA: TGCGCCAGCAGCTTGGGACCCGAAAGCTCCTACGAGCAGTACTTC. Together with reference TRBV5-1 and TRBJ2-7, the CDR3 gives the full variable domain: KAGVTQTPRYLIKTRGQQVTLSCSPISGHRSVSWYQQTPGQGLQFLFEYFSETQRNKGNFPGRFSGRQFSNSRSEMNVSTLELGDSALYLCASSLGPESSYEQYFGPGTRLTVT.

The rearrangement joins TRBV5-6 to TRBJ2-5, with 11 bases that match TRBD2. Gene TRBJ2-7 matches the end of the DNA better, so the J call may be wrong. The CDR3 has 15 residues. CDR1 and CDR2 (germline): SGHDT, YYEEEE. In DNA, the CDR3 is TGTGCCAGCAGCATACTAGCGGGAGTCTCCTACGAGCAGTACTTC. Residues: CASSILAGVSYEQYF.

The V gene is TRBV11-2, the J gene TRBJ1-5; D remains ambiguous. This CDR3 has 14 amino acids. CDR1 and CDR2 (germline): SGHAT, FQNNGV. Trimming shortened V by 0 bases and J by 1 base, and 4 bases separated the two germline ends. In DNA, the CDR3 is TGTGCCAGCAGCTTAGATGTGAGCAATCAGCCCCAGCATTTT. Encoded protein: CASSLDVSNQPQHF.